Listed here are 20 T cell receptor beta chains from one sample, sequenced in a study of T cell responses to AZD1222 COVID-19 vaccine. Data came from immunoSEQ multiplex PCR; TCRdb stores just in-frame clones and leaves some out. In the table there are approximately 200,000 clones, about 94% of which are singletons. Sequencing used peripheral blood, obtained 28 days after the second dose of the MenACWY control vaccine. Receptors were obtained from an adult who received the MenACWY meningococcal vaccine as a control.

A note on this clone: The sample has other DNA sequences that encode this CDR3 too. The chain employs TRBV14 and TRBJ1-1; D is undetermined. CDR1 SGHDN and CDR2 FVKESK come from the germline V gene. Trimming stripped 1 base from V and 1 base from J, with 4 bases between. CDR3 length equals 13 residues. CDR3 sequence: CASSQGQNTEAFF. In DNA, the CDR3 is TGTGCCAGCAGCCAAGGGCAGAACACTGAAGCTTTCTTT.

The chain uses TRBV14 and TRBJ2-1, with 7 positions matching TRBD1. Germline lookup yields CDR1 SGHDN and CDR2 FVKESK. The CDR3 is 16 residues long. The V segment lost 5 bases and the J segment 1 base; nucleotides outside the gene matches: 8. The CDR3 coding sequence is TGTGCCAGCAGCTCCCCCGACAGGGCTTCCTACAATGAGCAGTTCTTC. Protein sequence: CASSSPDRASYNEQFF.

This chain links TRBV29-1 with TRBJ2-2; TRBD2 agrees at 7 bases. V gave up 7 bases and J gave up 0 bases; unmatched junction bases: 8. The CDR3 runs to 15 residues. The germline CDR1 and CDR2 sequences are SQVTM and ANQGSEA. The CDR3 DNA reads as TGCAGCGCCTCCCAGGCGGGGGCGAACACCGGGGAGCTGTTTTTT. Amino acids: CSASQAGANTGELFF.

This chain links TRBV6-5 with TRBJ2-7, with TRBD2 matching over 11 bases. The CDR3 has 14 amino acids. Germline V gene lookup returns CDR1 MNHEY and CDR2 SVGAGI. V trimming: 8 bases; J trimming: 4 bases; junction bases outside the gene matches: 7. The CDR3 sequence is CASAGLAGVYEQYF. CDR3 bases: TGTGCCAGCGCAGGACTAGCGGGCGTTTACGAGCAGTACTTC.

The rearrangement links TRBV5-1 to TRBJ2-3; the match to TRBD1 covers 7 bases. This CDR3 comprises 16 residues. The germline gives CDR1 SGHRS, CDR2 YFSETQ. J gave up 2 bases and V 4 bases, and 10 bases lay outside the gene matches. As DNA, the CDR3 is TGCGCCAGCAGCCCCCGAGGAAGGGGGCTCACAGATACGCAGTATTTT. Amino acid sequence: CASSPRGRGLTDTQYF.

The chain carries TRBV7-9 and TRBJ2-1; D might be TRBD1 or TRBD2, each matching 5 bases. The germline gives CDR1 SEHNR, CDR2 FQNEAQ (reference sequence). The CDR3 contains 14 residues. The ends were cut back, 5 bases at V and 5 bases at J, with 13 bases in the middle. CDR3 nucleotide sequence: TGTGCCAGCAGCCTAGGGACCGACAACAATGAGCAGTTCTTC. Protein sequence: CASSLGTDNNEQFF. Filled out from reference TRBV7-9 and TRBJ2-1, the complete variable domain reads DTGVSQNPRHKITKRGQNVTFRCDPISEHNRLYWYRQTLGQGPEFLTYFQNEAQLEKSRLLSDRFSAERPKGSFSTLEIQRTEQGDSAMYLCASSLGTDNNEQFFGPGTRLTVL.

This chain uses TRBV1 with TRBJ2-7; TRBD2 is the table's D call, not checked against the DNA. TRBV1 is a known pseudogene. CDR3 length: 15 residues. CDR3 sequence reads: CTSSHQGRGSYEQYF. The CDR3 nucleotides read TGCACCAGCAGCCACCAGGGACGGGGGTCCTACGAGCAGTACTTC.

The chain is built from TRBV28 and TRBJ2-7; 11 positions agree with TRBD2. Germline V lookup: CDR1 MDHEN, CDR2 SYDVKM. The CDR3 runs to 15 residues. V lost 6 bases, J lost 5 bases, and 9 bases stayed unmatched. The CDR3 DNA is TGTGCCAGCAGGGATAGCGGGAGGGCCCTCGACGAGCAGTACTTC. Its protein is CASRDSGRALDEQYF. Complete variable domain (other parts from reference TRBV28 and TRBJ2-7): DVKVTQSSRYLVKRTGEKVFLECVQDMDHENMFWYRQDPGLGLRLIYFSYDVKMKEKGDIPEGYSVSREKKERFSLILESASTNQTSMYLCASRDSGRALDEQYFGPGTRLTVT.

This chain links TRBV27 with TRBJ2-7, with 8 bases lining up with TRBD1. This CDR3 region has 14 residues. V lost 4 bases, J lost 5 bases, and 7 bases stayed unmatched. Germline-derived CDR1 and CDR2 are MNHEY and SMNVEV (reference sequence). CDR3 protein: CASSYAGQGNEQYF. CDR3 DNA sequence: TGTGCCAGCAGTTATGCAGGACAGGGTAACGAGCAGTACTTC.

V usage is TRBV28 and J usage is TRBJ2-7; D is possibly TRBD1 (6 bases). This CDR3 is 15 amino acids long. In germline, CDR1 is MDHEN, CDR2 SYDVKM. Trimming removed 3 bases from V and 0 bases from J, with 12 bases in between. CDR3 region: CASSFGTGSSYEQYF. The CDR3 nucleotides are TGTGCCAGCAGTTTCGGTACAGGGAGCTCCTACGAGCAGTACTTC.

This sequence joins TRBV6-5 and TRBJ2-5, with no clear D. V lost 9 bases and J 1 base, leaving 15 bases between the germline ends. Germline CDR1 reads MNHEY; CDR2 reads SVGAGI. This CDR3 contains 14 residues. CDR3 in DNA: TGTGCCAGTTCCTATTTACGGGTCCAAGAGACCCAGTACTTC. Residues: CASSYLRVQETQYF.

V is TRBV27 and J is TRBJ1-4, with D possibly matching TRBD1 (5 bases). Germline CDR1 is MNHEY and CDR2 is SMNVEV (reference sequence). The V end lost 7 bases, the J end lost 1 base, and 16 bases lay between the germline ends. This CDR3 has 16 residues. The CDR3 spells CASTTLQGVTNEKLFF. The CDR3 bases are TGTGCCAGCACGACACTCCAAGGGGTAACTAATGAAAAACTGTTTTTT.

The DNA of the CDR3 is TGTGCCAGCAGCGAAACAGGGGGAGAGACTGAAGCTTTCTTT. This gives the protein CASSETGGETEAFF. The V call is TRBV5-4, the J call TRBJ1-1; 8 bases map to TRBD1. Germline CDR1 SGHNT, CDR2 YYREEE (reference sequence). CDR3 size: 14 residues. The trim removed 4 bases at V and 5 bases at J, leaving 7 bases unmatched.

The chain couples TRBV4-2 to TRBJ2-2; 7 bases match TRBD1. The V gene's germline CDR1 is LGHNA and CDR2 YNFKEQ. V was clipped by 8 bases and J by 4 bases; unmatched bases: 10. This CDR3 is built from 15 residues. The CDR3: CASQQDRVPTGELFF. CDR3 coding DNA: TGTGCCAGCCAACAAGACAGGGTTCCCACCGGGGAGCTGTTTTTT.

This clone showed up just once. V and J are TRBV6-2 or TRBV6-3 and TRBJ2-1, with D hard to call. CDR1 and CDR2 from the germline V gene are MNHEY and SVGEGT. The CDR3 covers 11 residues. The germline V and J ends were trimmed by 2 bases and 11 bases, with 7 bases remaining between them. CDR3 bases: TGTGCCAGCAGTTACCCCGGGCAGCAGTTCTTC. It codes for CASSYPGQQFF.

V and J are TRBV29-1 and TRBJ2-7, with TRBD1 identical over 11 bases. CDR1 and CDR2 (germline): SQVTM, ANQGSEA. The CDR3 length is 15 residues. V dropped 3 bases and J dropped 3; count of bases not matched to a gene: 7. CDR3 sequence (DNA): TGCAGCGTTGAGGTCGGGGACAGGGGGAACTACGAGCAGTACTTC. This translates into CSVEVGDRGNYEQYF.

The chain links TRBV6-2 or TRBV6-3 to TRBJ2-1; D perhaps matches TRBD1 (6 bases). Trimming pared 5 bases from V and 9 bases from J, leaving 14 bases between. Germline V gives CDR1 MNHEY, CDR2 SVGEGT. CDR3 length equals 13 residues. CDR3 loop: CASSGSPQGEQFF. The CDR3 DNA sequence: TGTGCCAGCAGTGGATCTCCACAGGGTGAGCAGTTCTTC.

V usage is TRBV29-1 and J usage is TRBJ1-2, with 7 bases matching TRBD1. Trimming removed 6 bases from V and 1 base from J; junction bases left unmatched: 8. CDR1 is SQVTM, CDR2 ANQGSEA, per germline. The CDR3 consists of 14 residues. The CDR3 DNA follows: TGCAGCGTCTTCGGGACAGTTGGTAACTATGGCTACACCTTC. Protein sequence: CSVFGTVGNYGYTF.

The chain has TRBV2 and TRBJ1-4; tentatively, D is TRBD1 (5 bases). V was cut by 8 bases and J by 3 bases, with 16 bases left in between. Germline V lookup: CDR1 SNHLY, CDR2 FYNNEI. The CDR3 sequence is 15 residues long. CDR3 amino acids: CASLGAWTPNEKLFF. CDR3 bases: TGTGCCAGCCTCGGGGCGTGGACCCCTAATGAAAAACTGTTTTTT.

The chain recombines TRBV10-3 with TRBJ2-4; possible D gene TRBD1, 6 bases. The V end was cut by 6 bases, the J end by 11 bases, with 17 bases between. Germline CDR1 and CDR2: ENHRY and SYGVKD. This CDR3 is 13 amino acids long. CDR3 amino acids: CAIRDQGSPFQYF. CDR3 nucleotides: TGTGCCATCAGAGACCAGGGGAGCCCGTTTCAGTACTTC.